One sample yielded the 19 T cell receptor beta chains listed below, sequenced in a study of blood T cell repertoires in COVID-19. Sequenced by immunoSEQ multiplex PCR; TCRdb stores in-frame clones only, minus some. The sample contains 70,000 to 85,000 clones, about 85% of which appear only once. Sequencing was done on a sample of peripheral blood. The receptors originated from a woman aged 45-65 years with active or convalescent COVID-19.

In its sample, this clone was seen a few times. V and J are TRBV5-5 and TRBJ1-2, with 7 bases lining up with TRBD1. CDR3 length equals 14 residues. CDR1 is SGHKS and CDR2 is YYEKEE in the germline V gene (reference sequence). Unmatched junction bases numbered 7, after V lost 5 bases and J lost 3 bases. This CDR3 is CASSPGGRDYGYTF. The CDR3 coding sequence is TGTGCCAGCAGTCCAGGGGGGAGAGACTATGGCTACACCTTC.

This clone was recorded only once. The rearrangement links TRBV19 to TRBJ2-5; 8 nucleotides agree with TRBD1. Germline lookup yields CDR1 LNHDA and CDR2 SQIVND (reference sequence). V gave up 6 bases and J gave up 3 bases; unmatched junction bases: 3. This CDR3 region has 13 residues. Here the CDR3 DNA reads TGTGCCAGTAGAATGACAGGGGAAGAGACCCAGTACTTC. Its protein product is CASRMTGEETQYF.

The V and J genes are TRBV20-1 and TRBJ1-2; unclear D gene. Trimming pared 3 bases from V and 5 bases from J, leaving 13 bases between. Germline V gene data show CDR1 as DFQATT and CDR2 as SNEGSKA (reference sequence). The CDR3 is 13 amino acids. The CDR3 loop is CSASSPTKYGYTF. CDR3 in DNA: TGCAGTGCTAGTTCCCCCACAAAGTATGGCTACACCTTC.

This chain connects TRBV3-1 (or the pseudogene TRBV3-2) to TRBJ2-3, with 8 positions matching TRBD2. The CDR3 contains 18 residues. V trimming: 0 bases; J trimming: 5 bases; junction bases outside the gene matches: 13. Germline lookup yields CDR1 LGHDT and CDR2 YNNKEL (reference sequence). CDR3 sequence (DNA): TGTGCCAGCAGCCAAGAAGGGGCGGACGGGGGGGCCAGAGATACGCAGTATTTT. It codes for CASSQEGADGGARDTQYF.

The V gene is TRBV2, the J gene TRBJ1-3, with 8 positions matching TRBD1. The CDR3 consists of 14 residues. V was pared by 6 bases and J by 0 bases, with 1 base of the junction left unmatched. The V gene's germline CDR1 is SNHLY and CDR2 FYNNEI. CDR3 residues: CASSTGGSGNTIYF. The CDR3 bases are TGTGCCAGCAGCACAGGGGGCTCTGGAAACACCATATATTTT.

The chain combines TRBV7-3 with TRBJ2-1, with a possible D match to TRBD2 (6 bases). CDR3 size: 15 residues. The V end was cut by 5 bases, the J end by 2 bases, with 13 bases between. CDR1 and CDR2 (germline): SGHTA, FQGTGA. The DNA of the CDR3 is TGTGCCAGCAGCCCCCCGGGACTCCCCTACAATGAGCAGTTCTTC. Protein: CASSPPGLPYNEQFF.

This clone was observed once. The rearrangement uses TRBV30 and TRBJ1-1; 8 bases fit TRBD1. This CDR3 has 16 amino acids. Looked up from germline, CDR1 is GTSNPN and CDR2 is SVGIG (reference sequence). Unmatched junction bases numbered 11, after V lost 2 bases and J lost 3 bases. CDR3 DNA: TGTGCCTGGAGTAAACCTATTCCAGGGGGCGACACTGAAGCTTTCTTT. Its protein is CAWSKPIPGGDTEAFF.

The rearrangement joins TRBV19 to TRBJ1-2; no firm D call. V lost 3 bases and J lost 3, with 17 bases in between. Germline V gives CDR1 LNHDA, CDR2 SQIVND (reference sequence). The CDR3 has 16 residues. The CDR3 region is CASSIGLVTRDYGYTF. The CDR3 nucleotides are TGTGCCAGTAGTATCGGACTTGTGACAAGGGACTATGGCTACACCTTC.

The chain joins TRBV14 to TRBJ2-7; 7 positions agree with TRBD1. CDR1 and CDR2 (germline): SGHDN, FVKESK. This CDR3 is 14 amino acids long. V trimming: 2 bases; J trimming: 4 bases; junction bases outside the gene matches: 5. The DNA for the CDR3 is TGTGCCAGCAGCCAAAGAACAGGGGTTTACGAGCAGTACTTC. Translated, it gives CASSQRTGVYEQYF.

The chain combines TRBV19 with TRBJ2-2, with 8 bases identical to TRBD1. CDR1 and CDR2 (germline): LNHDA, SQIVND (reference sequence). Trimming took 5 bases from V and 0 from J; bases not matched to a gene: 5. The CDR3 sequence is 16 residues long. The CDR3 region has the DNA TGTGCCAGTAGTCTCCCGGGACAGGCGAACACCGGGGAGCTGTTTTTT. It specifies CASSLPGQANTGELFF.

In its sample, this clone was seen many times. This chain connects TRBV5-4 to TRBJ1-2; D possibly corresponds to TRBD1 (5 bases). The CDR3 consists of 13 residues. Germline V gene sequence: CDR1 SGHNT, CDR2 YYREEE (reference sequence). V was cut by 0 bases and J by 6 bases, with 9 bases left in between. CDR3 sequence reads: CASSLEAGNGYTF. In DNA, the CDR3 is TGTGCCAGCAGCTTGGAGGCAGGGAATGGCTACACCTTC.

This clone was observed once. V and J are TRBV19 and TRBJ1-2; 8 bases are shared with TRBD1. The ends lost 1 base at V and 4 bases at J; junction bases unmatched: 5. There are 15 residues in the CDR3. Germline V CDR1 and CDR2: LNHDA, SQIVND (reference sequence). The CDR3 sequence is CASSIGTGGGYGYTF. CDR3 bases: TGTGCCAGTAGTATAGGCACAGGGGGTGGCTATGGCTACACCTTC.

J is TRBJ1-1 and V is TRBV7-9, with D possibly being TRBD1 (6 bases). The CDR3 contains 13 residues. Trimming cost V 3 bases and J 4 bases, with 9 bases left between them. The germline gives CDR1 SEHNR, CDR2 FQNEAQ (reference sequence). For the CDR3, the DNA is TGTGCCAGCAGCTTTAGGGGGGGCACTGAAGCTTTCTTT. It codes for CASSFRGGTEAFF.

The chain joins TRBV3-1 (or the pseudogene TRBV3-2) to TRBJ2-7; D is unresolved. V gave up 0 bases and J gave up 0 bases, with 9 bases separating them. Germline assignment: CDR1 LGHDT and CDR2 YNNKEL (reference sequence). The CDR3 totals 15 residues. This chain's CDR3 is CASSQETESSYEQYF. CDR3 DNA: TGTGCCAGCAGCCAAGAAACAGAGAGCTCCTACGAGCAGTACTTC.

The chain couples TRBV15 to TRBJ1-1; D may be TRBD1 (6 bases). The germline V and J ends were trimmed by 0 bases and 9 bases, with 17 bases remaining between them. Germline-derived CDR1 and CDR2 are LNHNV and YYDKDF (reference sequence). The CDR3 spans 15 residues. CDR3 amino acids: CATSRDLVGGGKAFF. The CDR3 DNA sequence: TGTGCCACCAGCAGAGATCTCGTGGGCGGGGGCAAAGCTTTCTTT.

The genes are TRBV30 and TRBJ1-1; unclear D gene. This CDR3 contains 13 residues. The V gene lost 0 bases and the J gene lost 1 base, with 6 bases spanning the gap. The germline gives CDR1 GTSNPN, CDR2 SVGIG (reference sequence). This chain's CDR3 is CAWSVQQNTEAFF. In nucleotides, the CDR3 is TGTGCCTGGAGTGTACAGCAGAACACTGAAGCTTTCTTT. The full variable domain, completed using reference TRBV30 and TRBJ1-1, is SQTIHQWPATLVQPVGSPLSLECTVEGTSNPNLYWYRQAAGRGLQLLFYSVGIGQISSEVPQNLSASRPQDRQFILSSKKLLLSDSGFYLCAWSVQQNTEAFFGQGTRLTVV.

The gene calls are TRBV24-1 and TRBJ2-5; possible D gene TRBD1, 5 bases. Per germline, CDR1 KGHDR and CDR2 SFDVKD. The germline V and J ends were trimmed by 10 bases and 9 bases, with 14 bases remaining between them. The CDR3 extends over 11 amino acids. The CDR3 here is CATGPGEAQYF. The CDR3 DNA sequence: TGTGCCACGGGGCCCGGAGAAGCCCAGTACTTC.

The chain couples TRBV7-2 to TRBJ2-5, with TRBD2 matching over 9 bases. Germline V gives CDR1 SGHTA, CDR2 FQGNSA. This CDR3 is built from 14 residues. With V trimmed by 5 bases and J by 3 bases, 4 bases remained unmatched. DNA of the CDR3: TGTGCCAGCAGCGTTAGCGGGGGAAAAGAGACCCAGTACTTC. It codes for CASSVSGGKETQYF. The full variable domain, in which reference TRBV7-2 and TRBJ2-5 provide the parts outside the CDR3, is GAGVSQSPSNKVTEKGKDVELRCDPISGHTALYWYRQSLGQGLEFLIYFQGNSAPDKSGLPSDRFSAERTGGSVSTLTIQRTQQEDSAVYLCASSVSGGKETQYFGPGTRLLVL.

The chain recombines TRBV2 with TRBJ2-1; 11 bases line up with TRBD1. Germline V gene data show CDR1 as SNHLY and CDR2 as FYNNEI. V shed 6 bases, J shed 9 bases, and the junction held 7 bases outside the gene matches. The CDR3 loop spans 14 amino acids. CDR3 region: CASRGGQGEPEQFF. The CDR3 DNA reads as TGTGCCAGCAGGGGGGGACAGGGGGAGCCTGAGCAGTTCTTC.